This note documents a single TCR beta chain sequence. Its recognized antigen is unknown. Nothing much larger sits one base from this clone, and base qualities are not available. In the paper's terms, the time point label means: blood sample drawn before combined kidney and bone marrow transplant. Thawed PBMCs were FACS-sorted into unstimulated Tregs (CD4+CD25+CD127-), CD4+ non-Tregs (CD4+CD25-), CD4 cells and CD8 cells. Patients were a few combined kidney and bone marrow transplant recipients from the ITN036ST trial, and only these trial subjects had samples available. Healthy control blood was processed to PBMCs with a Ficoll density gradient and then cryopreserved, whereas patient PBMCs were collected both before and after transplant. This specimen comes from a study of Tregs in tolerant kidney transplant recipients (dated by TCRdb to about 2019). Broadly, across the study: Related donors were used in the transplants with nonmyeloablative bone marrow transplantation, and mixed chimerism was transient in the human trials. Before combined kidney and bone marrow transplantation, this study identified donor-specific regulatory T cells using TCRbeta sequencing and then followed those same cells after transplant.

For TCRbeta CDR3 sequencing, genomic DNA from the sorted cells was extracted using the QIAGEN DNeasy Blood and Tissue Kit. High-throughput TCRbeta CDR3 sequencing, which included PCR amplification with bias correction and internal controls, was done commercially through immunoSEQ. As for how the authors treated the data: Unique productive TCRbeta sequences were defined by CDR3 nucleotide sequence where primers matched, and otherwise by CDR3 amino acid sequence together with Vbeta and Jbeta genes. To correct sorting error, sequences shared between sorted populations at a frequency ratio of 2:1 or less were removed; the rest were assigned to the higher population. Sequences were defined as donor-reactive when expanded at least 5-fold in CFSE-low cells versus unstimulated cells and present at a frequency of at least 0.01% in CFSE-low cells. Repertoire divergence was quantified by Jensen-Shannon divergence using the top 100 TCRbeta sequences ranked by frequency. For samples with multiple sequencing runs, sorting error was corrected in each run separately before the runs were combined. This is the immuneACCESS table as TCRdb keeps it, with only in-frame sequences that have V and J called. A part of the clones is gone; compared with another copy, unresolved V genes explain less than half, and the rest is unexplained. From that table come the V and J calls and clone size; the DNA was used to work out D and trimming. The sample table shows about 83,000 clones, and 95% to 98% are seen once. The top ten clonotypes cover approximately 0.52% of the sample.

General conclusions and limits of the study: Biological reproducibility was not examined directly, but technical replication error appeared to be minimal. In tolerant patients, donor-specific Tregs expanded more than Tregs overall, which suggests antigen-driven rather than nonspecific expansion. For some patients, the PCR primers changed as time went on, which meant samples from those patients could not be compared with one another at the nucleotide level. Because the study included only a small number of patients, the results must be confirmed in larger populations and under other immunosuppression protocols. Expanding Tregs with activated donor B cells appeared to identify the most biologically relevant and donor-specific TCRbeta repertoire.

Its CDR3 holds 15 amino acids, cysteine through phenylalanine. Just the 45-base CDR3 DNA is kept, in frame starting at base 1. According to the germline V gene, CDR1 reads SGHTA and CDR2 reads FQGTGA. The germline V and J ends show losses of 2 bases and 6 bases respectively, and no gene match explains 4 bases of the junction. The chain links TRBV7-3 with TRBJ1-5, with 10 junctional bases fitting TRBD1. This clonotype originated in a human donor who received a combined kidney and bone marrow transplant. The sample in question was CD4+ T cells from blood, obtained before the transplant. The nucleotides read TGTGCCAGCAGCTTAGATGGGACAGGGGCTCAGCCCCAGCATTTT. It is translated as CASSLDGTGAQPQHF.